This TCR beta chain was profiled in a study of blood T cell repertoires in COVID-19. Some clones are missing from TCRdb's copy, which holds only in-frame ones; the method was immunoSEQ multiplex PCR. The table lists 200,000 to 250,000 clones, roughly 84% of them singletons. Trimming left V 2 bases short and J 7 bases short, with 18 bases between. The CDR3 contains 16 residues. CDR1 is LGHNA, CDR2 YSLEER, per germline. Material: peripheral blood. The chain uses TRBV4-3 and TRBJ1-3, with D possibly TRBD1 on 5 matching bases. The TCR comes from a man aged 45-60 years with active or convalescent COVID-19. CDR3 nucleotide sequence: TGCGCCAGCAGCCAAACCATCAAAACGGGGGAGAACACCATATATTTT. Its protein product is CASSQTIKTGENTIYF.